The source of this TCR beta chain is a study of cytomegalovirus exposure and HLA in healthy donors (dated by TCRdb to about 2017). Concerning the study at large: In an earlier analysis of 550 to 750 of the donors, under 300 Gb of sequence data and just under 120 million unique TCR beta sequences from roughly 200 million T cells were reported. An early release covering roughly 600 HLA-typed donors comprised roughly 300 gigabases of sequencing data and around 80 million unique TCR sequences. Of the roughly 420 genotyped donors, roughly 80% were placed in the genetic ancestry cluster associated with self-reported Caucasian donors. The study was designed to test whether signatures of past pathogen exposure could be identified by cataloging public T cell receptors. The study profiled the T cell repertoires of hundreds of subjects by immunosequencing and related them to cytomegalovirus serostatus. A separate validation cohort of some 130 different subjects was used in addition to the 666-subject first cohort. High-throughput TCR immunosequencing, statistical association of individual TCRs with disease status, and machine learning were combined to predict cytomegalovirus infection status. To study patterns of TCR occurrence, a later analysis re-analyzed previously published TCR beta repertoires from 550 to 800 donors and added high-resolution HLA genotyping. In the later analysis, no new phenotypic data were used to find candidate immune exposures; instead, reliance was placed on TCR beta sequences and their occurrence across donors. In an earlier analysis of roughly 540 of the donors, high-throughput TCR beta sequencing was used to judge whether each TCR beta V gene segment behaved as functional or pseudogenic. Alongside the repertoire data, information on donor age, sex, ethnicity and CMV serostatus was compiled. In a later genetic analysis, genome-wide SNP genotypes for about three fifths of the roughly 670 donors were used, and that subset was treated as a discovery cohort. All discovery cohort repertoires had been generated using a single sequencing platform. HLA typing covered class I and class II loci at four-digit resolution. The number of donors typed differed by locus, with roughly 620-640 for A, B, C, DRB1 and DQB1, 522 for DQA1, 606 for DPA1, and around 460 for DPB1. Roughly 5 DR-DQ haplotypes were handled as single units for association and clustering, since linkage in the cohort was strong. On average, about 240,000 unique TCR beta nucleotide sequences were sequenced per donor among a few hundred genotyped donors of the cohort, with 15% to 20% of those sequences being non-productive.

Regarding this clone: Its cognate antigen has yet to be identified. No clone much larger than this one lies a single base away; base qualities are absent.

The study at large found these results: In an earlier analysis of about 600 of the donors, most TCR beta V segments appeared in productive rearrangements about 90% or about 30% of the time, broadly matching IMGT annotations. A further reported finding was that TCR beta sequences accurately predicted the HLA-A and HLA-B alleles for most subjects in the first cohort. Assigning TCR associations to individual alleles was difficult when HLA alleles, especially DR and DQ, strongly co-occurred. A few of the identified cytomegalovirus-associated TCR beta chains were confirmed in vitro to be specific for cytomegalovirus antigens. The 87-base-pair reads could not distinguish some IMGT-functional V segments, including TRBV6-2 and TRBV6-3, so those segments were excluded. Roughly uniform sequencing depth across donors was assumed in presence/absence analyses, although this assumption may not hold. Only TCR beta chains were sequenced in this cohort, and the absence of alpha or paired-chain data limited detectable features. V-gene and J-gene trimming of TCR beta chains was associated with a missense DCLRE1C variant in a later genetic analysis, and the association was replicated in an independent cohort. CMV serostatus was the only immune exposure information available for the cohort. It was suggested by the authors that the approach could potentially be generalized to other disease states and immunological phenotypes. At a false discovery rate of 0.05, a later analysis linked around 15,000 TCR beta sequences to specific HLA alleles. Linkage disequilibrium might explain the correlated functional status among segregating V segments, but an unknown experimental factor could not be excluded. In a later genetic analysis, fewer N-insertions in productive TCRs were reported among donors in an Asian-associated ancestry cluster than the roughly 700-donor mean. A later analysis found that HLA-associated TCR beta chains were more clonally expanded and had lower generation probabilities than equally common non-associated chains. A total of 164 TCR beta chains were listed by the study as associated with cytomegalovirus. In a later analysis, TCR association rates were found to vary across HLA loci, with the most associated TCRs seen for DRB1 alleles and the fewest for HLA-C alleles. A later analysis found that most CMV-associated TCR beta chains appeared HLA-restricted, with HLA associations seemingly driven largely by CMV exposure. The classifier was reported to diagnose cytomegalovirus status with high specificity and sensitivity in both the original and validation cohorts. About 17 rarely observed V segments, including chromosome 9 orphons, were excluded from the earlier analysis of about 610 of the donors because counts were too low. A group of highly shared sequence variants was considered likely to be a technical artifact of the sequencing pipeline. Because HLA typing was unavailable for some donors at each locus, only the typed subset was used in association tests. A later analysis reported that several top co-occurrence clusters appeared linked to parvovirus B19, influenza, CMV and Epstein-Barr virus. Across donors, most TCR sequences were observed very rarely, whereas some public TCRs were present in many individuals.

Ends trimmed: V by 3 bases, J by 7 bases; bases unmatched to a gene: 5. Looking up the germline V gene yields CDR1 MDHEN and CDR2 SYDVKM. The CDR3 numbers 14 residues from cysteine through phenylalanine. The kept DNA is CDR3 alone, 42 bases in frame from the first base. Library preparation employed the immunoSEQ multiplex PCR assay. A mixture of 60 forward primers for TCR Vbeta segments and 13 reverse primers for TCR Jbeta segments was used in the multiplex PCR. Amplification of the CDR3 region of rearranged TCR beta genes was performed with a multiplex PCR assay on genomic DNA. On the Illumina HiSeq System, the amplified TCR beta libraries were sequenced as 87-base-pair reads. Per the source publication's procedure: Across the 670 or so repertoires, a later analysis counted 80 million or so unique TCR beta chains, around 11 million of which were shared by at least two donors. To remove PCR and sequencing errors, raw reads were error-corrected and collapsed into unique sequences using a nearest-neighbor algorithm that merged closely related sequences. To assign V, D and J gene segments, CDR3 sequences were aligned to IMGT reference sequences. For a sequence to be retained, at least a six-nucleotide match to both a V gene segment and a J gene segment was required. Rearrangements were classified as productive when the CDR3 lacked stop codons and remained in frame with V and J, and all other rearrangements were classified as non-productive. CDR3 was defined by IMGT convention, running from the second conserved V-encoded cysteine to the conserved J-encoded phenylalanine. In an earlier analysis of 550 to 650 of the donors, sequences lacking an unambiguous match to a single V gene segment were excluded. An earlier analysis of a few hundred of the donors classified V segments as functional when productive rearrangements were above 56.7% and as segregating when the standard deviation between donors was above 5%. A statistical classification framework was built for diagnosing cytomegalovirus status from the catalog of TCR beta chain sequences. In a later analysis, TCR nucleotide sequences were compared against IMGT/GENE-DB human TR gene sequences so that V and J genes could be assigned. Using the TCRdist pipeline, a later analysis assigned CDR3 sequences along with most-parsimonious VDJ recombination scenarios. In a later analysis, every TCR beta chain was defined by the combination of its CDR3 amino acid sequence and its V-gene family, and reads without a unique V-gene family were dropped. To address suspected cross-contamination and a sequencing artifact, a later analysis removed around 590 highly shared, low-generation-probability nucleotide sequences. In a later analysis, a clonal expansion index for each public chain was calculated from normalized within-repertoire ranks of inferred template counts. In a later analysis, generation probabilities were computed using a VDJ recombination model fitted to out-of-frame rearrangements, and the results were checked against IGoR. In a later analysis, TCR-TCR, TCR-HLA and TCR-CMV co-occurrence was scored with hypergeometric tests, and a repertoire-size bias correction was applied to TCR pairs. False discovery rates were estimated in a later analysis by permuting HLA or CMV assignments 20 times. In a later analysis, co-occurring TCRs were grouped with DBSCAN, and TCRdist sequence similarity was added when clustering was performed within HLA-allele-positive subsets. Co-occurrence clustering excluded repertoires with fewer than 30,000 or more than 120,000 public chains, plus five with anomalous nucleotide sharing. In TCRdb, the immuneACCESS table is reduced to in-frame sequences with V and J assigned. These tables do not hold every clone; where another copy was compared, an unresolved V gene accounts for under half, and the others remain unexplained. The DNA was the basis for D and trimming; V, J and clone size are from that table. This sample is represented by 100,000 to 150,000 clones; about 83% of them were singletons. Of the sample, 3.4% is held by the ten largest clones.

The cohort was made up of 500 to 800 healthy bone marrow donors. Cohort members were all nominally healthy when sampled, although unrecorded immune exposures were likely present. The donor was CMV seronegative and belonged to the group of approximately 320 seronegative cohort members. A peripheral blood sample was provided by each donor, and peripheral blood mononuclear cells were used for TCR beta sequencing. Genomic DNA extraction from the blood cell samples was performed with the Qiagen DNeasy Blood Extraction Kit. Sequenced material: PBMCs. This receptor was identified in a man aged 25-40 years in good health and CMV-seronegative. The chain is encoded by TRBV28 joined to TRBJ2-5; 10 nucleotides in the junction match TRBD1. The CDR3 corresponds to CASSLGWDRGTQYF. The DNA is TGTGCCAGCAGTTTGGGATGGGACAGGGGGACCCAGTACTTC.